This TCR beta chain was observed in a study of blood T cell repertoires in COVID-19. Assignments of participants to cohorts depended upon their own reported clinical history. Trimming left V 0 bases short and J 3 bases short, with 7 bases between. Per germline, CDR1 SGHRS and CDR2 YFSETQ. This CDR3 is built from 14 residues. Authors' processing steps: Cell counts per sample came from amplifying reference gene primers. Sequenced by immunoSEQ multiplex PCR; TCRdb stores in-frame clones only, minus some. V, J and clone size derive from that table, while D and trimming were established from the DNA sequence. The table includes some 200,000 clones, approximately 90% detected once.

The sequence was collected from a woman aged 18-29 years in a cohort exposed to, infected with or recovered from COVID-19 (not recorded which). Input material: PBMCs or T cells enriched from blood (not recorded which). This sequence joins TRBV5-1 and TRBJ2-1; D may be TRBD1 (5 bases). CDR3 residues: CASSLATVYNEQFF. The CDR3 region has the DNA TGCGCCAGCAGCTTGGCGACAGTCTACAATGAGCAGTTCTTC.